The T cell receptor (beta chain) described here comes from a study of blood T cell repertoires in COVID-19. Overall study: Italy, Spain and the United States were the sources of the convalescent and acute COVID-19 samples.

Per the study methods: The assay estimated nucleated cells by amplifying reference gene primers. Measured with immunoSEQ multiplex PCR; TCRdb has only the in-frame clones, and not every one. That table supplies the V and J calls and clone size; D and trimming were determined from the DNA. Of 300,000 to 450,000 clones detected, roughly 87% appear once; the ten largest clones hold roughly 1%. Germline V CDR1 and CDR2: MNHNS, SASEGT. Trimming cost V 3 bases and J 1 base, with 10 bases left between them. This CDR3 has 15 residues. The chain carries TRBV6-1 and TRBJ1-5; D unresolved. Source material: PBMCs or T cells enriched from blood (not recorded which). This TCR was recovered from a woman under 40 who had recovered from COVID-19. The CDR3 sequence: CASSEGRLSNQPQHF. The CDR3 nucleotides are TGTGCCAGCAGTGAGGGCAGATTAAGCAATCAGCCCCAGCATTTT.